These 8 T cell receptor beta chains share one sample of origin, sequenced in a study of blood T cell repertoires in COVID-19. TCRdb's copy holds only in-frame clones and misses some; the assay was immunoSEQ multiplex PCR. The sample lists under 70,000 clones, around 87% occurring once. Material: peripheral blood. The origin of the receptors is a woman aged 18 to 35 with acute or convalescent COVID-19.

In regard to this clone: The DNA is left out, because the CDR3 cannot be placed on it with certainty; the CDR3 is given as TCRdb lists it. The rearrangement links TRBV6-5 to TRBJ2-1; the D call TRBD1 from the table was never checked on the DNA. The CDR3 is 13 residues long, counting both termini. The V gene's germline CDR1 is MNHEY and CDR2 SVGAGI. CDR3 amino acids: CASSNFGTGNEFF.

CDR3 nucleotides: TGTGCCAGCAGGCGGGACAGGGTTGTGGACACTGAAGCTTTCTTT. Translating gives CASRRDRVVDTEAFF. This chain links TRBV6-6 with TRBJ1-1, with TRBD1 identical over 9 bases. J lost 3 bases, V lost 6 bases, and 8 bases had no gene match. From germline, CDR1 is MNHNY and CDR2 SVGAGI (reference sequence). The CDR3 consists of 15 residues.

The gene calls are TRBV6-5 and TRBJ1-6; TRBD1 is a possible D gene (5 bases). The CDR3 has 15 residues. Trimming removed 5 bases at V and 5 bases at J, with 13 bases between. The V gene's germline CDR1 is MNHEY and CDR2 SVGAGI. The CDR3 nucleotides are TGTGCCAGCAGTACAGAGACAGTAAATAATTCACCCCTCCACTTT. This codes for CASSTETVNNSPLHF.

This chain uses TRBV27 with TRBJ1-1; TRBD1 matches at 7 bases. Germline V gene lookup returns CDR1 MNHEY and CDR2 SMNVEV (reference sequence). The CDR3 sequence is 15 residues long. The junction had 7 bases not matched to a gene; V was cut back by 5 bases and J by 1 base. CDR3 nucleotide sequence: TGTGCCAGCAGTCGTTACAGGGGAGGGAACACTGAAGCTTTCTTT. Protein sequence: CASSRYRGGNTEAFF.

The chain joins TRBV4-1 to TRBJ2-1; D might be TRBD1 (6 bases). CDR3 size: 14 residues. Deletions cut 3 bases from V and 7 bases from J, with 13 bases between. Germline values: CDR1 MGHRA, CDR2 YSYEKL. CDR3 DNA: TGCGCCAGCAGCCATATGACAGGCGGGAATGAGCAGTTCTTC. It yields the protein CASSHMTGGNEQFF.

CDR3 nucleotide sequence: TGTGCCAGCAGCCAAAGGACAGGGGGATCCTCTGGAAACACCATATATTTT. Protein: CASSQRTGGSSGNTIYF. The rearrangement joins TRBV21-1 to TRBJ1-3; whether TRBD1, the table's D call, matches the DNA was not checked. TRBV21-1 represents a pseudogene. CDR3 length: 17 residues.

This chain joins TRBV18 and TRBJ2-7; 8 bases align to TRBD1. The CDR3 consists of 17 residues. Germline CDR1 reads KGHSH; CDR2 reads LQKENI. V shed 3 bases, J shed 0 bases, and the junction held 10 bases outside the gene matches. DNA for the CDR3: TGTGCCAGCTCACCCAACGTAAACAGGGGGAGCTCCTACGAGCAGTACTTC. The encoded protein is CASSPNVNRGSSYEQYF.

This sequence joins TRBV4-3 and TRBJ2-7, with 7 bases lining up with TRBD1. The CDR3 spans 15 residues. CDR1 is LGHNA and CDR2 is YSLEER in the germline V gene. V lost 3 bases to trimming and J lost 7 bases; unmatched junction nucleotides: 12. DNA for the CDR3: TGCGCCAGCAGCCATGCTAGACAGGGTCTTGGGGAGCAGTACTTC. It is translated as CASSHARQGLGEQYF.